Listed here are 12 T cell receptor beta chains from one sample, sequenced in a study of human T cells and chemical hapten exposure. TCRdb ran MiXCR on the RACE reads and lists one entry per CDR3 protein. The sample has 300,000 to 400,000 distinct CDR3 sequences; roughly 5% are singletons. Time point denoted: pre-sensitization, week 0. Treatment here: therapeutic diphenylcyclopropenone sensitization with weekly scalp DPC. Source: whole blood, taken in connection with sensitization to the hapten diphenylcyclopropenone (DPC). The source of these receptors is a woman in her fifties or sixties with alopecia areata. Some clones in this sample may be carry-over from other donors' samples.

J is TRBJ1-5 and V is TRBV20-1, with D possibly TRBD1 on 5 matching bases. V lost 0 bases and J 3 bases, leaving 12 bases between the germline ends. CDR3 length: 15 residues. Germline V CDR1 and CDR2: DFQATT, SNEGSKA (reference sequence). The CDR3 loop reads CSARDHGGFNQPQHF. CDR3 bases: TGCAGTGCTAGAGATCATGGGGGTTTCAATCAGCCCCAGCATTTT.

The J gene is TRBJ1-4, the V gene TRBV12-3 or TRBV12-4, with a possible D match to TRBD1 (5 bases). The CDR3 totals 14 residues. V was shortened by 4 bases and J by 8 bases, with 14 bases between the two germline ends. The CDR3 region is CASSYWDLREKLFF. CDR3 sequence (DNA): TGTGCCAGCAGTTACTGGGACCTGAGAGAAAAACTGTTTTTT.

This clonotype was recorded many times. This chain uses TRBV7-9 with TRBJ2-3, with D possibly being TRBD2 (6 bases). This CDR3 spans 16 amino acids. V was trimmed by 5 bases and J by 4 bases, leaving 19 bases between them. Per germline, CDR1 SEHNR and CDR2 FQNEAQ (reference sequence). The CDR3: CASSPLGGRKADTQYF. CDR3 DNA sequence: TGTGCCAGCAGCCCTTTAGGAGGGCGAAAGGCAGATACGCAGTATTTT.

CDR3 protein: CASRWDSQGGNQPQHF. The CDR3 DNA is TGTGCCAGCAGATGGGACAGTCAGGGGGGCAATCAGCCCCAGCATTTT. The V and J genes are TRBV12-3 or TRBV12-4 and TRBJ1-5; 7 bases match TRBD1. The CDR3 length is 16 residues. Unmatched junction bases numbered 10, after V lost 6 bases and J lost 2 bases.

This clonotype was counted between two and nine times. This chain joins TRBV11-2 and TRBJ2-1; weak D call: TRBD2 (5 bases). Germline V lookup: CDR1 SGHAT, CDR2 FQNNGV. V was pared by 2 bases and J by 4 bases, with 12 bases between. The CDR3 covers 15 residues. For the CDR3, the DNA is TGTGCCAGCAGCTTATACGAGACTAAATACAATGAGCAGTTCTTC. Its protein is CASSLYETKYNEQFF.

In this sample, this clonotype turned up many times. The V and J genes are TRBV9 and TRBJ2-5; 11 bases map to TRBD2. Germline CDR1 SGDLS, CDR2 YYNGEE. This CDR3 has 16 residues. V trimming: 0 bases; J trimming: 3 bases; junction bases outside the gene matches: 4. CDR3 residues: CASSVALTSGEETQYF. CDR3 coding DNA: TGTGCCAGCAGCGTAGCTCTGACTAGCGGGGAAGAGACCCAGTACTTC.

CDR3 sequence reads: CASTNSGGRNEKLFF. In nucleotides, the CDR3 is TGTGCCAGCACCAATTCGGGGGGGCGAAATGAAAAACTGTTTTTT. This chain uses TRBV7-2 with TRBJ1-4; TRBD1 might be the D (6 bases). From germline, CDR1 is SGHTA and CDR2 FQGNSA. CDR3 size: 15 residues. Trimming took off 7 bases at V and 5 bases at J, with 17 bases between the two ends. The full variable domain, in which reference TRBV7-2 and TRBJ1-4 provide the parts outside the CDR3, is GAGVSQSPSNKVTEKGKDVELRCDPISGHTALYWYRQSLGQGLEFLIYFQGNSAPDKSGLPSDRFSAERTGGSVSTLTIQRTQQEDSAVYLCASTNSGGRNEKLFFGSGTQLSVL.

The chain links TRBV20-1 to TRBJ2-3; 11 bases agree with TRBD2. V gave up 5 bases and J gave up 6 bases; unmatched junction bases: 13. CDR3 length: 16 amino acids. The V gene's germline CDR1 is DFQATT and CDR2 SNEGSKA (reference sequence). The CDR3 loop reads CSAYPLGSGGGDTQYF. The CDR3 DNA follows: TGCAGTGCTTACCCCCTGGGTAGCGGGGGGGGTGATACGCAGTATTTT.

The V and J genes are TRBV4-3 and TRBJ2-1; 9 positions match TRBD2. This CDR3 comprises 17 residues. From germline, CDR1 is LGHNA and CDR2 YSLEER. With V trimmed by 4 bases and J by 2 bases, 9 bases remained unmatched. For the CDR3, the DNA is TGCGCCAGCAGCCGGGGGGCTAGCGGGACCGCCTACAATGAGCAGTTCTTC. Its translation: CASSRGASGTAYNEQFF.

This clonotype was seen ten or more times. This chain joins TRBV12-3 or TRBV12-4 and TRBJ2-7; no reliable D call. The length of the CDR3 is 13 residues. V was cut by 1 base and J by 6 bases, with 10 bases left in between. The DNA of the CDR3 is TGTGCCAGCAGTTTAGAAAGGGTTAGCGAGCAGTACTTC. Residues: CASSLERVSEQYF.

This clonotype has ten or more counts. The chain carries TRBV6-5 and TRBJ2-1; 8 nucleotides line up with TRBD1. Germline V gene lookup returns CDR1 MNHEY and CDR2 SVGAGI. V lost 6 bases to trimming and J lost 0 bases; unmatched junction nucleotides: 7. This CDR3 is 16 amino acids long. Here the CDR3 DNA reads TGTGCCAGCAGACATCTCACAGGGGGCTCCTACAATGAGCAGTTCTTC. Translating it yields CASRHLTGGSYNEQFF.

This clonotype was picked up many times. The CDR3 here is CSAPFNGRGGTEAFF. CDR3 nucleotides: TGCAGTGCCCCCTTCAACGGCAGGGGCGGCACTGAAGCTTTCTTT. V and J are TRBV20-1 and TRBJ1-1, with TRBD1 as a possible D gene (6 bases). Germline CDR1 reads DFQATT; CDR2 reads SNEGSKA (reference sequence). CDR3 length: 15 amino acids. With 6 bases removed from V and 4 bases from J, the gap between germline ends came to 21 bases.